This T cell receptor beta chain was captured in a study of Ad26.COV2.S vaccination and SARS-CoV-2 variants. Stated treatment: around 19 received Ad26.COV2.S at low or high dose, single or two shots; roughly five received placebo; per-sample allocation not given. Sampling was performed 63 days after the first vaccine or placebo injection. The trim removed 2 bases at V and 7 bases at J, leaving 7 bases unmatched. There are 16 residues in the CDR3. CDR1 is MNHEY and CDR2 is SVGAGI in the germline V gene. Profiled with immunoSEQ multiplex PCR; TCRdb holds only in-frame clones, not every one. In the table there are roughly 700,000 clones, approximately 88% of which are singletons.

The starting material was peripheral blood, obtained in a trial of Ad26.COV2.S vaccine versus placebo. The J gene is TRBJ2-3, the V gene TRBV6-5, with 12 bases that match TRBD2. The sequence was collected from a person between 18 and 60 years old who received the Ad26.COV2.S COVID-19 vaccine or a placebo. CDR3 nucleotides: TGTGCCAGCAGTTACCTAGCGGGAGGGCGGGGGTATACGCAGTATTTT. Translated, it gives CASSYLAGGRGYTQYF.